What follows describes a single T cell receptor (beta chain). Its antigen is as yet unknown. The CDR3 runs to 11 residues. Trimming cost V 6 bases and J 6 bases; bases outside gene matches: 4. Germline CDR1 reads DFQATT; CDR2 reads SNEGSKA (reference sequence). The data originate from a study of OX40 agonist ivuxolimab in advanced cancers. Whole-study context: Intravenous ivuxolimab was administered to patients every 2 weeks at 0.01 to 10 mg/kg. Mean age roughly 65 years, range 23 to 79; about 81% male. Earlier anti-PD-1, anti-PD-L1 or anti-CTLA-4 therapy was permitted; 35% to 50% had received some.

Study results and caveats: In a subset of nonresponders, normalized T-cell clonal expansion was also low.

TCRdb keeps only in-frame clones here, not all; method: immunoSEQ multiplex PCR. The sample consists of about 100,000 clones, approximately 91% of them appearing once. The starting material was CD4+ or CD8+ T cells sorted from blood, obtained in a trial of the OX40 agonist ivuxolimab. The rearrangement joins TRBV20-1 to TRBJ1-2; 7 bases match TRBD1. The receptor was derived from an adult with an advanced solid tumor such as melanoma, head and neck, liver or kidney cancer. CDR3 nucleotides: TGCAGTGCAGGGACAGTGAATGGCTACACCTTC. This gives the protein CSAGTVNGYTF.